Below are 32 T cell receptor beta chains sequenced from a single sample in a study of cytomegalovirus exposure and HLA in healthy donors. The study ran its PCR with 60 Vbeta and 13 Jbeta primers. The assay was immunoSEQ multiplex PCR, and TCRdb's table has in-frame clones only and misses some. The repertoire has some 110,000 clones, roughly 70% of them found once; the top ten carry 8.7%. Sequencing was carried out using PBMCs. These receptors originate from a man aged 25-40 years in good health and CMV-seropositive.

The chain joins TRBV28 to TRBJ1-1; D unclear. The length of the CDR3 is 13 residues. V lost 3 bases to trimming and J lost 10 bases, with 15 bases between them. The germline CDR1 and CDR2 sequences are MDHEN and SYDVKM. CDR3 sequence reads: CASSLGGLGTAFF. In nucleotides, the CDR3 is TGTGCCAGCAGTTTGGGAGGGTTGGGAACAGCTTTCTTT.

The table lists this clone with a few counts. The gene calls are TRBV9 and TRBJ1-1; 11 positions agree with TRBD1. The CDR3 consists of 16 residues. Germline CDR1 SGDLS, CDR2 YYNGEE. J was trimmed by 4 bases and V by 4 bases; bases with no gene match: 9. The CDR3 spells CASSKDAGTGGTEAFF. The CDR3 bases are TGTGCCAGCAGCAAGGATGCCGGGACAGGGGGCACTGAAGCTTTCTTT.

J is TRBJ1-4 and V is TRBV12-5; 8 bases line up with TRBD1. CDR3 size: 14 residues. Per the germline V gene, CDR1 is LGHNT and CDR2 is FRNRAP. J was trimmed by 4 bases and V by 4 bases; bases with no gene match: 2. In nucleotides, the CDR3 is TGTGCTAGTGGTTCAGGGGGCCATAATGAAAAACTGTTTTTT. Protein product: CASGSGGHNEKLFF.

This chain connects TRBV11-3 to TRBJ2-1, with 12 bases that match TRBD2. The CDR3 length is 15 residues. Trimming took 2 bases from V and 8 from J; bases not matched to a gene: 4. The germline gives CDR1 SGHNT, CDR2 YENEEA. Here the CDR3 DNA reads TGTGCCAGCAGCTTAAACCTAGCGGGAGGGGATGAGCAGTTCTTC. It translates to CASSLNLAGGDEQFF.

CDR3 coding DNA: TGTGCCAGCAGTGACCCCCCAGGCACCGGGGAGCTGTTTTTT. Amino acids: CASSDPPGTGELFF. The chain is built from TRBV2 and TRBJ2-2; the D is unclear. The CDR3 sequence is 14 residues long. V lost 3 bases and J lost 4, with 9 bases in between. Germline-derived CDR1 and CDR2 are SNHLY and FYNNEI.

The V gene is TRBV28, the J gene TRBJ1-1, with TRBD1 matching 9 bases. The CDR3 loop spans 15 amino acids. The ends lost 3 bases at V and 6 bases at J; junction bases unmatched: 8. Germline V gene data show CDR1 as MDHEN and CDR2 as SYDVKM. The CDR3 bases are TGTGCCAGCAGTTTCTTAGGACAGGGGATCCCTGAAGCTTTCTTT. Residues: CASSFLGQGIPEAFF.

This clone has only one observation. The chain joins TRBV13 to TRBJ1-1; TRBD1 agrees at 8 bases. The junction had 4 bases not matched to a gene; V was cut back by 5 bases and J by 2 bases. Germline V gives CDR1 PRHDT, CDR2 FYEKMQ (reference sequence). The CDR3 has 14 amino acids. The DNA for the CDR3 is TGTGCCAGCAGCGCAGGACAGGGAAACACTGAAGCTTTCTTT. Encoded protein: CASSAGQGNTEAFF.

This clone was recorded only once. This chain joins TRBV5-1 and TRBJ1-4; maybe TRBD1 (6 bases). Looked up from germline, CDR1 is SGHRS and CDR2 is YFSETQ. V lost 3 bases and J lost 4, with 16 bases in between. The CDR3 covers 16 residues. The DNA for the CDR3 is TGCGCCAGCAGCTCCCAGGGGACACCAGATAATGAAAAACTGTTTTTT. Its translation: CASSSQGTPDNEKLFF.

The chain uses TRBV5-4 and TRBJ2-1, with 7 positions matching TRBD2. There are 18 residues in the CDR3. Unmatched junction bases numbered 9, after V lost 0 bases and J lost 0 bases. The germline V gene has CDR1 SGHNT and CDR2 YYREEE (reference sequence). CDR3 sequence: CASSLALAGASSYNEQFF. DNA of the CDR3: TGTGCCAGCAGCTTGGCCTTGGCGGGAGCCTCCTCCTACAATGAGCAGTTCTTC.

This clone was picked up a small number of times. The chain employs TRBV11-2 and TRBJ2-1; tentatively, D is TRBD1 (6 bases). The germline V gene encodes CDR1 SGHAT and CDR2 FQNNGV. This CDR3 is 16 amino acids long. Trimming cost V 2 bases and J 0 bases, with 11 bases left between them. This chain's CDR3 is CASSLRADSSYNEQFF. In DNA form, the CDR3 reads TGTGCCAGCAGCTTACGAGCGGACAGCTCCTACAATGAGCAGTTCTTC.

CDR3 residues: CASSLVAGGLYEQYV. The CDR3 DNA reads TGTGCCAGCAGTTTAGTGGCAGGGGGGCTCTACGAGCAGTACGTC. The chain has TRBV28 and TRBJ2-7, with D possibly matching TRBD1 (7 bases). Germline lookup yields CDR1 MDHEN and CDR2 SYDVKM. With 2 bases removed from V and 3 bases from J, the gap between germline ends came to 14 bases. CDR3 size: 15 residues.

V and J are TRBV18 and TRBJ2-3, with 10 bases identical to TRBD2. V lost 3 bases to trimming and J lost 6 bases; unmatched junction nucleotides: 12. This CDR3 spans 17 amino acids. CDR1 is KGHSH and CDR2 is LQKENI in the germline V gene. In nucleotides, the CDR3 is TGTGCCAGCTCACCCTCCCCTTGGAAGCGGGAGGGGGATACGCAGTATTTT. This codes for CASSPSPWKREGDTQYF.

The chain carries TRBV19 and TRBJ1-5; D gene unclear. This CDR3 is built from 17 residues. V lost 0 bases and J lost 0, with 12 bases in between. Germline V CDR1 and CDR2: LNHDA, SQIVND (reference sequence). CDR3 nucleotide sequence: TGTGCCAGTAGTATAGAGCTCGGGTTTTATAGCAATCAGCCCCAGCATTTT. Its translation is CASSIELGFYSNQPQHF.

This clone was detected a few times. V is TRBV4-1 and J is TRBJ2-3, with 12 bases fitting TRBD2. V trimming: 5 bases; J trimming: 4 bases; junction bases outside the gene matches: 13. The V gene's germline CDR1 is MGHRA and CDR2 YSYEKL. The CDR3 runs 18 residues. The CDR3 sequence: CASSYDPATSGGPDTQYF. The CDR3 DNA sequence: TGCGCCAGCAGCTATGACCCAGCGACTAGCGGGGGCCCAGATACGCAGTATTTT.

The chain carries TRBV28 and TRBJ2-7, with no clear D. The CDR3 covers 13 residues. CDR1 and CDR2 (germline): MDHEN, SYDVKM. V lost 3 bases and J 3 bases, leaving 9 bases between the germline ends. This CDR3 reads CASSFTSNYEQYV. CDR3 coding DNA: TGTGCCAGCAGTTTCACCAGTAACTACGAGCAGTACGTC.

J is TRBJ2-1 and V is TRBV27; D not resolved. Trimming left V 4 bases short and J 4 bases short, with 17 bases between. Germline V gene lookup returns CDR1 MNHEY and CDR2 SMNVEV (reference sequence). CDR3 size: 16 residues. The DNA for the CDR3 is TGTGCCAGCAGTTCGCTCCAAACGCGCCCTTACAATGAGCAGTTCTTC. This sequence encodes CASSSLQTRPYNEQFF.

The genes are TRBV11-3 and TRBJ1-5, with TRBD1 matching over 11 bases. This CDR3 has 14 residues. V shed 5 bases and J 5 bases; nucleotides not matched to a gene: 2. The germline gives CDR1 SGHNT, CDR2 YENEEA. CDR3 nucleotides: TGTGCCAGCAGCCCGGGACAGGGGGATCAGCCCCAGCATTTT. Translated: CASSPGQGDQPQHF.

The chain couples TRBV5-6 to TRBJ1-1, with unresolved D. The CDR3 loop spans 13 amino acids. Germline CDR1 SGHDT, CDR2 YYEEEE. Trimming shortened V by 5 bases and J by 4 bases, and 12 bases separated the two germline ends. The CDR3 nucleotides are TGTGCCAGCAGTCTAGGCGGTCCCACTGAAGCTTTCTTT. It specifies CASSLGGPTEAFF. The full variable domain, completed using reference TRBV5-6 and TRBJ1-1, is DAGVTQSPTHLIKTRGQQVTLRCSPKSGHDTVSWYQQALGQGPQFIFQYYEEEERQRGNFPDRFSGHQFPNYSSELNVNALLLGDSALYLCASSLGGPTEAFFGQGTRLTVV.

J is TRBJ1-5 and V is TRBV7-3; 9 bases are shared with TRBD1. The junction had 4 bases not matched to a gene; V was cut back by 5 bases and J by 2 bases. Germline V gene lookup returns CDR1 SGHTA and CDR2 FQGTGA. The CDR3 covers 15 residues. The CDR3 DNA sequence: TGTGCCAGCAGCGGGTGGACAGGGGGCAATCAGCCCCAGCATTTT. Its protein product is CASSGWTGGNQPQHF.

The V call is TRBV5-4, the J call TRBJ1-1; tentative D call: TRBD1 (5 bases). The CDR3 contains 14 residues. Germline CDR1 SGHNT, CDR2 YYREEE (reference sequence). V dropped 4 bases and J dropped 2 bases, with 12 bases sitting between them. CDR3 sequence: CASSGLTGNTEAFF. In DNA, the CDR3 is TGTGCCAGCAGCGGCTTAACAGGAAACACTGAAGCTTTCTTT.

This clone was seen only once. The rearrangement uses TRBV9 and TRBJ2-5; D may be TRBD2 (5 bases). The V end was cut by 4 bases, the J end by 5 bases, with 18 bases between. Germline CDR1 and CDR2: SGDLS and YYNGEE. The CDR3 contains 15 residues. As DNA, the CDR3 is TGTGCCAGCAGCCCCAGCCCGCTGGGAGCGGAGACCCAGTACTTC. Its protein product is CASSPSPLGAETQYF.

The gene calls are TRBV30 and TRBJ2-5, with unresolved D. The CDR3 contains 11 residues. CDR1 and CDR2 from the germline V gene are GTSNPN and SVGIG (reference sequence). Trimming removed 1 base at V and 4 bases at J, with 4 bases between. CDR3 protein: CAWSDGETQYF. In DNA form, the CDR3 reads TGTGCCTGGAGTGACGGAGAGACCCAGTACTTC.

This clone was seen only once. The CDR3 loop reads CASSPRQGETDTQYF. In nucleotides, the CDR3 is TGTGCCAGCAGCCCCCGACAGGGGGAGACAGATACGCAGTATTTT. The rearrangement links TRBV7-9 to TRBJ2-3; 9 nucleotides match TRBD1. Germline V gives CDR1 SEHNR, CDR2 FQNEAQ (reference sequence). V dropped 5 bases and J dropped 3; count of bases not matched to a gene: 6. This CDR3 region has 15 residues.

The rearrangement links TRBV5-4 to TRBJ1-3, with TRBD1 matching 7 bases. Trimming cost V 0 bases and J 0 bases; bases outside gene matches: 6. CDR3 size: 17 residues. Germline CDR1 SGHNT, CDR2 YYREEE (reference sequence). CDR3 coding DNA: TGTGCCAGCAGCTTGGGGCTCGGGGACAGCTCTGGAAACACCATATATTTT. It encodes CASSLGLGDSSGNTIYF.

The J gene is TRBJ1-2, the V gene TRBV5-6; D is unclear. Between the trimmed V and J ends, which lost 0 bases and 7 bases, there was a span of 7 bases. The CDR3 has 12 residues. In germline, CDR1 is SGHDT, CDR2 YYEEEE. CDR3 region: CASSLGRVGYTF. The CDR3 DNA reads TGTGCCAGCAGCTTGGGACGGGTTGGCTACACCTTC.

Only a few counts were recorded for this clone. The chain carries TRBV19 and TRBJ1-2; no definite D call. The V and J ends lost 3 bases and 6 bases respectively, with 20 bases between them. The CDR3 runs to 16 residues. Germline V gene lookup returns CDR1 LNHDA and CDR2 SQIVND (reference sequence). CDR3 region: CASSIEAIQRSDGYTF. Written as DNA, the CDR3 is TGTGCCAGTAGTATTGAGGCCATCCAAAGATCAGATGGCTACACCTTC.

The V and J genes are TRBV5-1 and TRBJ2-7; 14 positions match TRBD2. Per the germline V gene, CDR1 is SGHRS and CDR2 is YFSETQ. This CDR3 comprises 16 residues. With V trimmed by 0 bases and J by 4 bases, 3 bases remained unmatched. CDR3 in amino acids: CASSLGTSGGTYEQYF. The CDR3 DNA follows: TGCGCCAGCAGCTTGGGGACTAGCGGGGGGACATACGAGCAGTACTTC.

The rearrangement joins TRBV11-2 to TRBJ1-2; 9 nucleotides match TRBD1. CDR1 SGHAT and CDR2 FQNNGV come from the germline V gene. The CDR3 has 15 residues. J lost 4 bases, V lost 5 bases, and 8 bases had no gene match. This CDR3 is CASSPSRDRAYGYTF. The CDR3 nucleotides read TGTGCCAGCAGCCCGTCGAGGGACAGGGCCTATGGCTACACCTTC.

The chain recombines TRBV6-1 with TRBJ2-1; 9 nucleotides agree with TRBD2. Germline V gene sequence: CDR1 MNHNS, CDR2 SASEGT. Trimming cost V 3 bases and J 6 bases; bases outside gene matches: 3. This CDR3 is built from 14 residues. The CDR3 region is CASSELAGINEQFF. In nucleotides, the CDR3 is TGTGCCAGCAGTGAGCTAGCGGGAATCAATGAGCAGTTCTTC.

In this sample, this clone turned up a few times. The gene calls are TRBV19 and TRBJ2-2; 10 bases are a match to TRBD1. The CDR3 is 15 residues long. V was pared by 1 base and J by 5 bases, with 1 base of the junction left unmatched. CDR1 LNHDA and CDR2 SQIVND come from the germline V gene (reference sequence). The CDR3 is CASSIGTGGTGELFF. The CDR3 bases are TGTGCCAGTAGTATAGGGACAGGGGGTACCGGGGAGCTGTTTTTT. The full variable domain, with the rest looked up from reference TRBV19 and TRBJ2-2, is DGGITQSPKYLFRKEGQNVTLSCEQNLNHDAMYWYRQDPGQGLRLIYYSQIVNDFQKGDIAEGYSVSREKKESFPLTVTSAQKNPTAFYLCASSIGTGGTGELFFGEGSRLTVL.

The chain has TRBV28 and TRBJ2-1, with 8 bases identical to TRBD2. The CDR3 runs 15 residues. Per germline, CDR1 MDHEN and CDR2 SYDVKM. The junction had 5 bases not matched to a gene; V was cut back by 6 bases and J by 1 base. CDR3 residues: CASRRRGGSYNEQFF. The CDR3 nucleotides are TGTGCCAGCAGGCGACGGGGGGGGTCCTACAATGAGCAGTTCTTC.

The chain employs TRBV27 and TRBJ1-1; D is ambiguous. This CDR3 region has 15 residues. The V and J ends lost 6 bases and 1 base respectively, with 15 bases between them. In germline, CDR1 is MNHEY, CDR2 SMNVEV (reference sequence). CDR3 DNA: TGTGCCAGCAGACCTTTCGGAGCGCGGAACACTGAAGCTTTCTTT. Amino acids: CASRPFGARNTEAFF.